The 5 T cell receptor beta chains below all came from one sample that was sequenced in a study of T cells in localized non-small cell lung cancer. Repertoires were generated with immunoSEQ multiplex PCR, while TCRdb's copy carries only in-frame clones and drops some. The sample has about 41,000 clones; 85% to 90% are singletons. Specimen: peripheral blood, collected before any cancer treatment. The receptors come from a female donor aged 60 or older with stage I squamous cell lung carcinoma.

The chain uses TRBV5-6 and TRBJ1-5; the D is unclear. The CDR3 totals 15 residues. V lost 4 bases and J lost 1, with 12 bases in between. The germline V gene has CDR1 SGHDT and CDR2 YYEEEE. The DNA of the CDR3 is TGTGCCAGCAGCCCCTGGGCAGCGAGCAATCAGCCCCAGCATTTT. Translation gives CASSPWAASNQPQHF.

The V and J genes are TRBV14 and TRBJ2-3; a possible D gene is TRBD2 (6 bases). The germline gives CDR1 SGHDN, CDR2 FVKESK. The CDR3 has 15 residues. V was cut by 0 bases and J by 10 bases, with 17 bases left in between. CDR3 residues: CASSQDRHAGRAQYF. The CDR3 DNA follows: TGTGCCAGCAGCCAAGATCGACACGCGGGAAGGGCGCAGTATTTT.

This clone was recorded only once. The V gene is TRBV7-2, the J gene TRBJ2-2; possibly TRBD1 for D (5 bases). Germline V gives CDR1 SGHTA, CDR2 FQGNSA. The CDR3 has 16 residues. Trimming took 1 base from V and 4 from J, leaving 13 bases between them. In nucleotides, the CDR3 is TGTGCCAGCAGCTTAGAGGTCACGGACACCACCGGGGAGCTGTTTTTT. Encoded protein: CASSLEVTDTTGELFF.

This sequence joins TRBV20-1 and TRBJ2-5, with D possibly called TRBD1 or TRBD2 (5 bases each). The V and J ends lost 1 base and 5 bases respectively, with 5 bases between them. Germline V gene data show CDR1 as DFQATT and CDR2 as SNEGSKA (reference sequence). This CDR3 has 11 amino acids. In DNA form, the CDR3 reads TGCAGTGCTAGAGGGGGGGAGACCCAGTACTTC. Translation: CSARGGETQYF.

CDR3 in amino acids: CASRRPDGSYEQYF. The CDR3 region has the DNA TGTGCCAGCCGACGACCAGACGGGTCCTACGAGCAGTACTTC. This sequence joins TRBV11-2 and TRBJ2-7; no clear D gene. The CDR3 is 14 amino acids. Trimming removed 8 bases at V and 1 base at J, with 15 bases between. Germline V gene sequence: CDR1 SGHAT, CDR2 FQNNGV.